This note documents a single T cell receptor (beta chain) sequence. Its antigen is not identified. Adult Caucasians living in Nashville, Tennessee made up all of the donors. This sample is drawn from a study of shared clonotypes between healthy human individuals. CDR1 MGHDK and CDR2 SYGVNS come from the germline V gene. The CDR3 runs to 15 residues. V shed 4 bases and J 6 bases; nucleotides not matched to a gene: 5. Study conclusions and caveats: Only a few donors were included, so the genetic and exposure-history diversity represented was limited. Clonotypes which were not shared had lower generation probabilities than clonotypes that all four donors shared.

Generated by immunoSEQ multiplex PCR, the TCRdb table keeps only in-frame clones and is missing some. Of roughly 650,000 clones in the sample, almost 97% are singletons; the top ten hold approximately 0.057%. The V call is TRBV25-1, the J call TRBJ2-1; 11 positions match TRBD1. What was sequenced was naive CD4+ T cells sorted from blood. Indicated subset: CD45RA+ positively selected. This TCR derives from a woman aged 25 to 39 in good health. The CDR3 loop is CASSATGTGGNEQFF. The CDR3 region has the DNA TGTGCCAGCAGTGCGACCGGGACAGGGGGCAATGAGCAGTTCTTC.